This T cell receptor beta chain was documented in a study of cytomegalovirus exposure and HLA in healthy donors. Overall study results and limits: Earlier findings revealed that most TCR beta V segments proved productive either about 87% or about 30% of the time.

The CDR3 is made up of 15 amino acids. The ends lost 5 bases at V and 6 bases at J; junction bases unmatched: 13. Per germline, CDR1 MNHNS and CDR2 SASEGT. In regard to this clone: Its cognate antigen is unknown.

Primers included in the PCR were 60 Vbeta and 13 Jbeta primers. TCRdb's table, derived via immunoSEQ multiplex PCR, lists solely in-frame clones and lacks some. Recorded here are about 44,000 clones; the top ten clones represent over 7%. The V gene is TRBV6-1, the J gene TRBJ2-7; the match to TRBD2 covers 7 bases. The sequencing input was PBMCs. The sequence came from a male donor in good health and CMV-seronegative. The CDR3 is CASSWEGWAMAEQYF. DNA of the CDR3: TGTGCCAGCAGTTGGGAGGGGTGGGCCATGGCCGAGCAGTACTTC.